Below, one TCR beta chain is given with its context. Its antigen is currently unknown. TCRdb keeps only in-frame clones here, not all; method: immunoSEQ multiplex PCR. The table shows about 18,000 clones, with 70% to 85% occurring only once. The data were taken from a study of T cell clonotyping in hematopoietic cell transplantation. Study-level points and caveats: Pathologically expanded recipient clonotypes increased progressively from day 30 to day 180 as diversity fell. Higher Inverse Simpson Index values in graft donor and pretransplant recipient predicted broader posttransplant TCR diversity. Cells were unsorted, so CD4 and CD8 contributions were not separated.

The sequenced sample was peripheral blood mononuclear cells. This receptor was identified in a man aged 55 to 70 in good health. Some clones in this sample may be carry-over from other donors' samples.

CDR3 sequence: CASSEWGTGELFF. The CDR3 region has the DNA TGTGCCAGCAGTGAATGGGGCACCGGGGAGCTGTTTTTT. This rearrangement joins TRBV6-1 to TRBJ2-2; D is undetermined. The CDR3 is 13 amino acids. The V gene lost 2 bases and the J gene lost 4 bases, with 5 bases spanning the gap. Per the germline V gene, CDR1 is MNHNS and CDR2 is SASEGT.